The T cell receptor (beta chain) described here comes from a study of vaccination and CD4 T cells after COVID-19. Trimming removed 4 bases at V and 2 bases at J, with 10 bases between. The CDR3 has 14 residues. Sequencing of DNA taken from cultured CD4+ T cells relied on the Oncomine TCR Beta short-read assay. TCRdb recomputed calls from the PCR reads with MiXCR, one row per CDR3 protein. Of about 12,000 distinct CDR3 sequences listed, approximately 80% are singletons. There are a few counts of this clonotype. What it recognizes is unknown. Regarding treatment: approximately nine-day PBMC culture with coronavirus spike peptide pools or control peptides (ViraFEST assay).

This chain links TRBV12-3 or TRBV12-4 with TRBJ2-3; no firm D call. This sequence was found in a human donor who had recovered from COVID-19. Sample: CD4+ T cells from blood, cultured in vitro. DNA of the CDR3: TGTGCCAGCAGTTCCAGTAGGGCCACAGATACGCAGTATTTT. It translates to CASSSSRATDTQYF.